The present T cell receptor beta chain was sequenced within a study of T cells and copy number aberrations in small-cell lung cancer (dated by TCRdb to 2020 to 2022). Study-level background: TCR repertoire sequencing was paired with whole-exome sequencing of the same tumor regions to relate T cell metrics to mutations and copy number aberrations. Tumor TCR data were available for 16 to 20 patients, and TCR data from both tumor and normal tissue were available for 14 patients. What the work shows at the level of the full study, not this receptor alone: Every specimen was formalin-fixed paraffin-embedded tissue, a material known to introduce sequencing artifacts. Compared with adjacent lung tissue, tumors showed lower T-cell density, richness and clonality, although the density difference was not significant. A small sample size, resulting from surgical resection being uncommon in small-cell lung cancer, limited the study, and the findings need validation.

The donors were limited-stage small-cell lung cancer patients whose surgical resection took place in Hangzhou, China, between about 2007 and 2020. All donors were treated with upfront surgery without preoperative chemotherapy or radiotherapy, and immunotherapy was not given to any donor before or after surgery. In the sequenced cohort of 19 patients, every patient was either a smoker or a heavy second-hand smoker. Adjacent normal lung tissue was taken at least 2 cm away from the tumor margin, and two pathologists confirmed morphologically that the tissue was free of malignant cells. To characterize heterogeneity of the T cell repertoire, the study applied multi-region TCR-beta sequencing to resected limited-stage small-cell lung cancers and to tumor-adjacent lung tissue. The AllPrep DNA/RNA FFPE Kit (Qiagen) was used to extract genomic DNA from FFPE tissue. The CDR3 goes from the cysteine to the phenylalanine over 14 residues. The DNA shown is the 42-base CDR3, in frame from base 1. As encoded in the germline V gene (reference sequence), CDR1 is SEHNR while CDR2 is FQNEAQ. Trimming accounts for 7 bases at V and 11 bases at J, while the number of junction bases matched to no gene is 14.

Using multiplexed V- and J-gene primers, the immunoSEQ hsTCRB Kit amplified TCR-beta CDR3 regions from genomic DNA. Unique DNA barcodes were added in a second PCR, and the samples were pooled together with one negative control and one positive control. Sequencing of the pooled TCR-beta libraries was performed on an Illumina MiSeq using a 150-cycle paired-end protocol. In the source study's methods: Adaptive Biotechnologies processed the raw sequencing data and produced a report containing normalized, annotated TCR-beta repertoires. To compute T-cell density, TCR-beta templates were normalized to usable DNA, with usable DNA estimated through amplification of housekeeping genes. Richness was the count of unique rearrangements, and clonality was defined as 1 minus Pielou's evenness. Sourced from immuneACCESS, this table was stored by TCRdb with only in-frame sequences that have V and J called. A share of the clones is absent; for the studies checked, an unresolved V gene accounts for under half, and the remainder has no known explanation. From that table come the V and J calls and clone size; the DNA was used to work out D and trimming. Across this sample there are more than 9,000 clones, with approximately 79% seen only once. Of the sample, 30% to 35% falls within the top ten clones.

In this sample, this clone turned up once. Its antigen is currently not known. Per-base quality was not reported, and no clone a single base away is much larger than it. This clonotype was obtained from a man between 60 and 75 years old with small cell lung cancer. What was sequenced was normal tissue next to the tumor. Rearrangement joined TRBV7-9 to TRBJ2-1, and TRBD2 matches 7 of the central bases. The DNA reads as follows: TGTGCCAGCACTGGGGGGGACTCTAACACCAAGCAGTTCTTC. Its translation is CASTGGDSNTKQFF.